These 29 T cell receptor beta chains came from one sample sequenced in a study of blood T cell repertoires in COVID-19. Some clones are missing from TCRdb's copy, which holds only in-frame ones; the method was immunoSEQ multiplex PCR. The top ten hold 5.5% to 7% of the sample, which has about 280,000 clones, around 85% seen once. Sequenced sample: PBMCs or T cells enriched from blood (not recorded which). The receptors shown here come from a woman in her thirties or forties who had recovered from COVID-19.

The chain carries TRBV5-4 and TRBJ2-3; D gene unclear. The CDR3 totals 16 residues. CDR1 and CDR2 (germline): SGHNT, YYREEE (reference sequence). V was clipped by 3 bases and J by 1 base, with 15 bases between them. The CDR3 loop is CASSSGEQTRTDTQYF. DNA of the CDR3: TGTGCCAGCAGCTCAGGCGAGCAAACTCGCACAGATACGCAGTATTTT.

The V call is TRBV18, the J call TRBJ2-7; 8 bases are a match to TRBD1. CDR3 length equals 14 residues. The trim removed 0 bases at V and 4 bases at J, leaving 2 bases unmatched. In germline, CDR1 is KGHSH, CDR2 LQKENI. For the CDR3, the DNA is TGTGCCAGCTCACCACCGTACAGGGGGTACGAGCAGTACTTC. This encodes CASSPPYRGYEQYF.

This clone was observed a few times. This CDR3 is also generated by other DNA sequences in the sample. V usage is TRBV2 and J usage is TRBJ2-7; D perhaps matches TRBD1 (6 bases). V was cut by 8 bases and J by 3 bases, with 11 bases left in between. The CDR3 length is 12 residues. Per the germline V gene, CDR1 is SNHLY and CDR2 is FYNNEI. The CDR3 DNA sequence: TGTGCCAGCTCCAGACAGGTCTACGAGCAGTACTTC. This codes for CASSRQVYEQYF.

The chain couples TRBV30 to TRBJ1-6; D uncertain. With 3 bases removed from V and 10 bases from J, the gap between germline ends came to 16 bases. Germline values: CDR1 GTSNPN, CDR2 SVGIG (reference sequence). The CDR3 contains 14 residues. The CDR3 DNA reads TGTGCCTGGAGGACGTACACGGGTAACTCACCCCTCCACTTT. This translates into CAWRTYTGNSPLHF.

This clone was counted between two and nine times. The V gene is TRBV30, the J gene TRBJ1-5; 8 nucleotides align to TRBD1. CDR1 is GTSNPN and CDR2 is SVGIG in the germline V gene (reference sequence). The CDR3 length is 13 residues. The trim removed 0 bases at V and 5 bases at J, leaving 0 bases unmatched. CDR3 region: CAWSVQGDQPQHF. The CDR3 nucleotides read TGTGCCTGGAGTGTACAGGGGGATCAGCCCCAGCATTTT.

The chain recombines TRBV4-3 with TRBJ2-7, with D unclear. The CDR3 is 16 residues long. Trimming took off 0 bases at V and 0 bases at J, with 12 bases between the two ends. CDR1 and CDR2 (germline): LGHNA, YSLEER. In DNA, the CDR3 is TGCGCCAGCAGCCAAGATTGGTCTTCGAGCTCCTACGAGCAGTACTTC. Its protein product is CASSQDWSSSSYEQYF.

The sample holds one count of this clone. The rearrangement links TRBV18 to TRBJ2-7; D is perhaps TRBD2 (6 bases). The germline V and J ends were trimmed by 3 bases and 6 bases, with 12 bases remaining between them. The CDR3 loop spans 13 amino acids. Per the germline V gene, CDR1 is KGHSH and CDR2 is LQKENI. The CDR3 nucleotides are TGTGCCAGCTCACCGAGAGGGACTCTCGAGCAGTACTTC. Amino acid sequence: CASSPRGTLEQYF.

The chain has TRBV5-6 and TRBJ1-2; D ambiguous. V dropped 7 bases and J dropped 7 bases, with 20 bases sitting between them. Germline CDR1 and CDR2: SGHDT and YYEEEE. The CDR3 has 14 residues. In DNA, the CDR3 is TGTGCCAGCTTTAAAGAGACGGGAGGAGGTGGCTACACCTTC. Its translation is CASFKETGGGGYTF.

This clone was picked up one time. Here the CDR3 reads CASSYLAGAVTEAFF. In DNA, the CDR3 is TGTGCCAGCAGTTACTTAGCGGGGGCGGTTACTGAAGCTTTCTTT. The chain is built from TRBV6-5 and TRBJ1-1; D is possibly TRBD1 (6 bases). This CDR3 is 15 amino acids long. Trimming removed 1 base from V and 5 bases from J, with 14 bases in between. Germline lookup yields CDR1 MNHEY and CDR2 SVGAGI.

The chain employs TRBV7-2 and TRBJ2-5, with a weak D call TRBD1 (5 bases). Trimming cost V 4 bases and J 3 bases, with 12 bases left between them. Germline-derived CDR1 and CDR2 are SGHTA and FQGNSA. The CDR3 length is 14 residues. Here the CDR3 reads CASSSRTLEETQYF. In nucleotides, the CDR3 is TGTGCCAGCAGCTCCCGGACACTCGAAGAGACCCAGTACTTC.

V gene TRBV5-4 combines with J gene TRBJ2-7; tentative D call: TRBD2 (6 bases). This CDR3 region has 13 residues. CDR1 SGHNT and CDR2 YYREEE come from the germline V gene (reference sequence). Trimming removed 2 bases at V and 8 bases at J, with 14 bases between. This CDR3 reads CASSFPSVEKQYF. The CDR3 region has the DNA TGTGCCAGCAGCTTTCCTAGCGTGGAGAAGCAGTACTTC.

V usage is TRBV28 and J usage is TRBJ2-2; TRBD2 matches at 14 bases. CDR3 length equals 18 residues. The junction had 11 bases not matched to a gene; V was cut back by 5 bases and J by 6 bases. Germline V CDR1 and CDR2: MDHEN, SYDVKM. The CDR3 loop reads CASSPTGLAGATSGELFF. In nucleotides, the CDR3 is TGTGCCAGCAGTCCAACGGGACTAGCGGGAGCCACGTCCGGGGAGCTGTTTTTT. The full variable domain, its missing parts supplied by reference TRBV28 and TRBJ2-2, is DVKVTQSSRYLVKRTGEKVFLECVQDMDHENMFWYRQDPGLGLRLIYFSYDVKMKEKGDIPEGYSVSREKKERFSLILESASTNQTSMYLCASSPTGLAGATSGELFFGEGSRLTVL.

This clone was seen only once. The chain employs TRBV18 and TRBJ1-1; D ambiguous. V lost 5 bases and J 2 bases, leaving 12 bases between the germline ends. The CDR3 has 14 amino acids. Germline loops: CDR1 KGHSH, CDR2 LQKENI. DNA of the CDR3: TGTGCCAGCTCAGCCAGCGGGCCAAACACTGAAGCTTTCTTT. It specifies CASSASGPNTEAFF.

The CDR3 loop is CASSPLSGSSGELFF. The CDR3 nucleotides read TGTGCCAGTAGTCCACTAAGCGGGAGCTCCGGGGAGCTGTTTTTT. This chain connects TRBV19 to TRBJ2-2, with 8 positions matching TRBD2. Germline-derived CDR1 and CDR2 are LNHDA and SQIVND (reference sequence). This CDR3 spans 15 amino acids. V lost 5 bases, J lost 6 bases, and 8 bases stayed unmatched.

The chain combines TRBV6-5 with TRBJ2-5, with TRBD2 matching over 9 bases. The CDR3 has 13 residues. Germline V CDR1 and CDR2: MNHEY, SVGAGI. The V segment lost 5 bases and the J segment 5 bases; nucleotides outside the gene matches: 3. The CDR3 DNA reads as TGTGCCAGCAGTCCGACTAGCGGCGAGACCCAGTACTTC. Translated, it gives CASSPTSGETQYF.

This clone has just one count. The chain recombines TRBV13 with TRBJ2-4, with a tentative D call TRBD1 (5 bases). The germline gives CDR1 PRHDT, CDR2 FYEKMQ (reference sequence). Trimming took 5 bases from V and 0 from J, leaving 14 bases between them. The CDR3 is 16 residues long. The CDR3 protein is CASSPGQALAKNIQYF. In DNA, the CDR3 is TGTGCCAGCAGCCCAGGGCAAGCACTAGCCAAAAACATTCAGTACTTC.

The chain has TRBV7-2 and TRBJ2-1; 10 bases match TRBD1. The length of the CDR3 is 17 residues. Germline values: CDR1 SGHTA, CDR2 FQGNSA. The junction had 10 bases not matched to a gene; V was cut back by 5 bases and J by 3 bases. The CDR3 spells CASSPRADRGLYNEQFF. In DNA, the CDR3 is TGTGCCAGCAGCCCACGGGCCGACAGGGGGCTCTACAATGAGCAGTTCTTC.

The rearrangement uses TRBV7-2 and TRBJ1-1; tentatively, D is TRBD1 (5 bases). The CDR3 contains 12 residues. Germline values: CDR1 SGHTA, CDR2 FQGNSA. V dropped 3 bases and J dropped 8 bases, with 10 bases sitting between them. The CDR3 sequence is CASSFHGGEAFF. The DNA for the CDR3 is TGTGCCAGCAGCTTTCATGGGGGGGAAGCTTTCTTT.

The rearrangement uses TRBV28 and TRBJ1-5, with a tentative D call TRBD1 (6 bases). Germline values: CDR1 MDHEN, CDR2 SYDVKM. The ends were cut back, 7 bases at V and 6 bases at J, with 19 bases in the middle. CDR3 size: 15 residues. This CDR3 reads CASTPPGQRVQPQHF. CDR3 DNA sequence: TGTGCCAGCACCCCGCCGGGACAAAGGGTTCAGCCCCAGCATTTT.

The chain recombines TRBV29-1 with TRBJ2-7, with D unclear. In germline, CDR1 is SQVTM, CDR2 ANQGSEA. This CDR3 spans 12 amino acids. V was shortened by 4 bases and J by 2 bases, with 9 bases between the two germline ends. CDR3 in amino acids: CSVGATTYEQYF. CDR3 sequence (DNA): TGCAGCGTTGGGGCTACCACCTACGAGCAGTACTTC.

This clone was recorded a few times. This chain uses TRBV21-1 with TRBJ2-1; TRBD2 is the table's D call, not checked against the DNA. TRBV21-1 is a documented pseudogene. This CDR3 is 20 amino acids long. This chain's CDR3 is CASSPAGTGLAGLLYNEQFF. The CDR3, as DNA: TGTGCCAGCAGCCCCGCCGGGACAGGACTAGCGGGGTTACTATACAATGAGCAGTTCTTC.

This chain uses TRBV29-1 with TRBJ2-5; maybe TRBD1 (5 bases). In germline, CDR1 is SQVTM, CDR2 ANQGSEA. CDR3 length equals 15 residues. V was clipped by 2 bases and J by 7 bases, with 20 bases between them. The CDR3 nucleotides are TGCAGCGTTGAAAAAACAGGTGCCCCCACCGGGACCCAGTACTTC. Amino acids: CSVEKTGAPTGTQYF.

The V call is TRBV2, the J call TRBJ2-1; D possibly corresponds to TRBD2 (5 bases). Germline V lookup: CDR1 SNHLY, CDR2 FYNNEI. The length of the CDR3 is 12 residues. Trimming removed 11 bases from V and 6 bases from J, with 14 bases in between. The CDR3 coding sequence is TGTGCCGTAGCCCCTAGCCGCAATGAGCAGTTCTTC. Its translation: CAVAPSRNEQFF.

The chain carries TRBV7-9 and TRBJ2-7; tentative D call: TRBD2 (6 bases). This CDR3 is built from 11 residues. CDR1 and CDR2 from the germline V gene are SEHNR and FQNEAQ (reference sequence). Deletions cut 5 bases from V and 6 bases from J, with 8 bases between. CDR3 coding DNA: TGTGCCAGCAGCGCGGGAAGCGAGCAGTACTTC. Translation gives CASSAGSEQYF. Drawing the rest from reference TRBV7-9 and TRBJ2-7, the complete variable domain is DTGVSQNPRHKITKRGQNVTFRCDPISEHNRLYWYRQTLGQGPEFLTYFQNEAQLEKSRLLSDRFSAERPKGSFSTLEIQRTEQGDSAMYLCASSAGSEQYFGPGTRLTVT.

This chain links TRBV7-2 with TRBJ1-2; D gene unclear. This CDR3 has 13 amino acids. Trimming cost V 3 bases and J 8 bases, with 13 bases left between them. Germline assignment: CDR1 SGHTA and CDR2 FQGNSA. This chain's CDR3 is CASSFEVSSGYTF. CDR3 nucleotide sequence: TGTGCCAGCAGCTTCGAAGTTAGTTCCGGCTACACCTTC.

This chain connects TRBV4-1 to TRBJ1-3; D remains ambiguous. Germline loops: CDR1 MGHRA, CDR2 YSYEKL. The CDR3 covers 15 residues. V lost 3 bases, J lost 4 bases, and 13 bases lay in between. CDR3 residues: CASSHFQPGGNTIYF. Written as DNA, the CDR3 is TGCGCCAGCAGCCATTTCCAGCCCGGGGGAAACACCATATATTTT.

This chain joins TRBV28 and TRBJ2-4; maybe TRBD2 (6 bases). This CDR3 has 15 residues. Germline V gives CDR1 MDHEN, CDR2 SYDVKM. V was shortened by 9 bases and J by 0 bases, with 15 bases between the two germline ends. The CDR3 here is CASSLAGIAKNIQYF. Here the CDR3 DNA reads TGTGCCAGTTCCCTGGCGGGGATAGCCAAAAACATTCAGTACTTC. The whole variable domain, remainder taken from reference TRBV28 and TRBJ2-4, is DVKVTQSSRYLVKRTGEKVFLECVQDMDHENMFWYRQDPGLGLRLIYFSYDVKMKEKGDIPEGYSVSREKKERFSLILESASTNQTSMYLCASSLAGIAKNIQYFGAGTRLSVL.

The chain couples TRBV7-2 to TRBJ2-3, with 7 bases matching TRBD2. J gave up 0 bases and V 0 bases, and 21 bases lay outside the gene matches. The CDR3 extends over 22 amino acids. Germline V gives CDR1 SGHTA, CDR2 FQGNSA. This chain's CDR3 is CASSLAVLRVAGEGLSTDTQYF. In DNA form, the CDR3 reads TGTGCCAGCAGCTTAGCTGTACTTCGGGTAGCGGGCGAGGGCCTTAGCACAGATACGCAGTATTTT. Based on the CDR3 plus reference TRBV7-2 and TRBJ2-3, the full variable domain is GAGVSQSPSNKVTEKGKDVELRCDPISGHTALYWYRQSLGQGLEFLIYFQGNSAPDKSGLPSDRFSAERTGGSVSTLTIQRTQQEDSAVYLCASSLAVLRVAGEGLSTDTQYFGPGTRLTVL.

The chain combines TRBV19 with TRBJ1-1; 7 bases are shared with TRBD1. J lost 1 base, V lost 10 bases, and 9 bases had no gene match. The CDR3 consists of 14 residues. Germline loops: CDR1 LNHDA, CDR2 SQIVND (reference sequence). Here the CDR3 reads CATRQGPANTEAFF. As DNA, the CDR3 is TGTGCCACCAGACAGGGCCCAGCGAACACTGAAGCTTTCTTT.